This is a list of T cell receptor beta chains from one sample in a study of blood T cell repertoires in COVID-19. Libraries were prepared by immunoSEQ multiplex PCR; TCRdb keeps only in-frame clonotypes and omits some of them. The table lists around 26,000 clones, approximately 66% of them singletons. The sample was peripheral blood. These receptors were obtained from a man in his sixties with active or convalescent COVID-19. Both conserved end residues are part of each CDR3. A D gene is named only where the DNA matches it firmly. Clone sizes are given selectively: once, few, many, or a class where the clone is expanded.

>TRBV20-1|-|-|TRBJ1-5
CSASEGGGQPQHF
TGCAGTGCTAGTGAGGGAGGAGGGCAGCCCCAGCATTTT
>TRBV5-4|-|-|TRBJ1-2
CASSLQGQGGGYTF
TGTGCCAGCAGCTTGCAGGGGCAAGGTGGAGGCTACACCTTC
>TRBV10-3|-|-|TRBJ1-4
CAISESGGSNEKLFF
TGTGCCATCAGTGAGTCGGGAGGGTCTAATGAAAAACTGTTTTTT
>TRBV4-1|TRBD1|-|TRBJ2-1
CASSVQGAREQFF
TGCGCCAGCAGCGTCCAGGGGGCGAGGGAGCAGTTCTTC
>TRBV29-1|-|-|TRBJ1-1
CSGMYAGVSEAFF
TGCAGCGGGATGTATGCCGGGGTTTCAGAAGCTTTCTTT
>TRBV19|TRBD2|-|TRBJ2-5
CASSTTGPGGGTQYF
TGTGCCAGTAGTACAACGGGACCGGGAGGAGGGACCCAGTACTTC
>TRBV6-5|-|-|TRBJ1-6
CASSSSGGPYNSPLHF
TGTGCCAGCAGTTCCTCGGGGGGACCCTATAATTCACCCCTCCACTTT
>TRBV2|TRBD1|-|TRBJ1-1
CASSQGENTEAFF
TGTGCCAGCAGTCAGGGGGAGAACACTGAAGCTTTCTTT
>TRBV7-2|TRBD1|-|TRBJ1-1
CASSQGARRTNTEAFF
TGTGCCAGCAGTCAGGGGGCAAGAAGGACGAACACTGAAGCTTTCTTT
>TRBV5-8|-|-|TRBJ2-2
CASSLSDAGTGELFF
TGTGCCAGCAGCTTGAGCGACGCGGGGACCGGGGAGCTGTTTTTT
>TRBV12-3/TRBV12-4|-|few|TRBJ1-1
CASTLQENTEAFF
TGTGCCAGCACCTTACAAGAAAACACTGAAGCTTTCTTT
>TRBV9|TRBD2|-|TRBJ2-7
CASSVGSGGAPPYEQYF
TGTGCCAGCAGCGTAGGCAGCGGGGGGGCTCCCCCCTACGAGCAGTACTTC
>TRBV18|TRBD1|medium-sized|TRBJ2-3
CASSPPGQGITDTQYF
TGTGCCAGCTCACCACCGGGACAGGGAATAACAGATACGCAGTATTTT
>TRBV6-1|TRBD1|-|TRBJ2-6
CASSETGAGANVLTF
TGTGCCAGCAGTGAAACAGGGGCTGGGGCCAACGTCCTGACTTTC